Presented here are 22 T cell receptor beta chains from one specimen sequenced in a study of T cells in Graves' hyperthyroidism and ophthalmopathy. RNA transcripts served as the template for amplifying TCR beta CDR3 regions. The TCR CDR3 first-round RT-PCR relied on the HTBI primer set. TCRdb analysed the multiplex PCR reads with MiXCR anew, one entry per CDR3 protein. The data hold fewer than 850,000 distinct CDR3 sequences, with roughly 17% observed a single time. Sequencing input: blood. The receptors here all came from a man aged 45 to 65 with Graves' hyperthyroidism.

At least ten counts were recorded for this clonotype. The V and J genes are TRBV7-6 and TRBJ2-6; D gene ambiguous. V dropped 5 bases and J dropped 4 bases, with 12 bases sitting between them. The length of the CDR3 is 15 residues. The germline V gene encodes CDR1 SGHVS and CDR2 FNYEAQ. The CDR3 reads CASSPVTPGANVLTF. CDR3 coding DNA: TGTGCCAGCAGCCCCGTGACGCCCGGGGCCAACGTCCTGACTTTC.

This clonotype was picked up many times. The V and J genes are TRBV5-1 and TRBJ2-3; D perhaps matches TRBD1 (5 bases). The CDR3 extends over 14 amino acids. The germline CDR1 and CDR2 sequences are SGHRS and YFSETQ. Trimming removed 4 bases at V and 0 bases at J, with 9 bases between. CDR3 loop: CASSETVSTDTQYF. For the CDR3, the DNA is TGCGCCAGCAGCGAGACAGTGAGCACAGATACGCAGTATTTT.

In this sample, this clonotype turned up a few times. The V call is TRBV6-8, the J call TRBJ2-3; D uncertain. Germline assignment: CDR1 MNHGY and CDR2 SAAAGT. The CDR3 is made up of 16 amino acids. Between the trimmed V and J ends, which lost 7 bases and 2 bases, there was a span of 19 bases. The CDR3 nucleotides read TGTGCCAGCACCAAAGAATTTGGACGGAACACAGATACGCAGTATTTT. It specifies CASTKEFGRNTDTQYF.

This clonotype was seen many times. The CDR3 coding sequence is TGTGCCAGCAGTGAAGCATATGGCACAGGCTCTGGGGCCAACGTCCTGACTTTC. This gives the protein CASSEAYGTGSGANVLTF. V and J are TRBV6-1 and TRBJ2-6; TRBD1 might be the D (5 bases). V gave up 0 bases and J gave up 0 bases, with 12 bases separating them. Germline-derived CDR1 and CDR2 are MNHNS and SASEGT. There are 18 residues in the CDR3.

This clonotype has just a few counts. V and J are TRBV5-6 and TRBJ1-4, with no clear D. This CDR3 region has 13 residues. V lost 2 bases and J lost 8, with 10 bases in between. From germline, CDR1 is SGHDT and CDR2 YYEEEE. CDR3 nucleotides: TGTGCCAGCAGCTTTTCTGCCAAAGAAAAACTGTTTTTT. Translating it yields CASSFSAKEKLFF.

This clonotype was counted many times. The chain uses TRBV28 and TRBJ2-7; D is ambiguous. V was shortened by 6 bases and J by 3 bases, with 21 bases between the two germline ends. The CDR3 has 16 residues. Germline V gene sequence: CDR1 MDHEN, CDR2 SYDVKM. The CDR3 is CASRPLGRQRIYEQYF. The CDR3 DNA reads as TGTGCCAGCAGACCCTTAGGGCGGCAGAGAATCTACGAGCAGTACTTC. Using reference TRBV28 and TRBJ2-7 for the parts outside the CDR3, the full variable domain is DVKVTQSSRYLVKRTGEKVFLECVQDMDHENMFWYRQDPGLGLRLIYFSYDVKMKEKGDIPEGYSVSREKKERFSLILESASTNQTSMYLCASRPLGRQRIYEQYFGPGTRLTVT.

With regard to this clonotype: The junction departs from germline at one end; a sequencing error may be responsible. The V gene is TRBV20-1, the J gene TRBJ1-5, with D unresolved. The CDR3 runs 16 residues. Germline V gene sequence: CDR1 DFQATT, CDR2 SNEGSKA (reference sequence). CDR3 in DNA: TGCGGTGCTAGAGATAGCGGACGGAATAGCAATCAGCCCCAGCATTTT. Protein: CGARDSGRNSNQPQHF.

This clonotype has at least ten counts. The chain joins TRBV12-3 or TRBV12-4 to TRBJ2-7, with 8 bases fitting TRBD2. V dropped 4 bases and J dropped 1; count of bases not matched to a gene: 3. This CDR3 contains 14 residues. CDR3 sequence reads: CASSSERGSYEQYF. CDR3 DNA: TGTGCCAGCAGTTCAGAGCGGGGGTCCTACGAGCAGTACTTC.

V and J are TRBV4-1 and TRBJ2-3; TRBD2 matches at 10 bases. Germline V lookup: CDR1 MGHRA, CDR2 YSYEKL. V trimming: 0 bases; J trimming: 6 bases; junction bases outside the gene matches: 3. The CDR3 consists of 15 residues. The CDR3 region is CASSQDRLAGDTQYF. The CDR3 DNA is TGCGCCAGCAGCCAAGATAGACTAGCGGGTGATACGCAGTATTTT.

This clonotype was recorded many times. This chain uses TRBV27 with TRBJ1-2; D possibly corresponds to TRBD1 (5 bases). Germline lookup yields CDR1 MNHEY and CDR2 SMNVEV (reference sequence). V shed 8 bases and J shed 4 bases, with 11 bases lying between them. This CDR3 has 12 amino acids. Here the CDR3 reads CASSDSLYGYTF. For the CDR3, the DNA is TGTGCCAGCTCCGACAGCCTCTATGGCTACACCTTC.

In this sample, this clonotype turned up once. This may come from a read error, since a much larger clone is one base off. The chain employs TRBV20-1 and TRBJ2-7; D might be TRBD2 (7 bases). Deletions cut 6 bases from V and 8 bases from J, with 26 bases between. From germline, CDR1 is DFQATT and CDR2 SNEGSKA (reference sequence). The CDR3 has 15 amino acids. CDR3 in DNA: TGCAGTGCCCCGAAAGAGGCGGGGGAGGGGGATAAGCAGTACTTC. It encodes CSAPKEAGEGDKQYF.

This clonotype was observed a handful of times. The conserved phenylalanine or tryptophan is not found at the CDR3 terminus, so this likely reflects a read error. The V and J genes are TRBV30 and TRBJ1-1; D remains ambiguous. Per the germline V gene, CDR1 is GTSNPN and CDR2 is SVGIG (reference sequence). The CDR3 loop spans 12 amino acids. CDR3 in amino acids: CARSPAAGRAFL. Written as DNA, the CDR3 is TGTGCCCGGAGTCCGGCGGCGGGAAGAGCTTTCCTT.

This clonotype was counted ten times or more. V usage is TRBV7-2 and J usage is TRBJ2-5; D assignment may be TRBD1 or TRBD2 (5 bases each). Germline assignment: CDR1 SGHTA and CDR2 FQGNSA. The CDR3 covers 14 residues. Deletions cut 3 bases from V and 5 bases from J, with 13 bases between. CDR3 DNA sequence: TGTGCCAGCAGCTTTCGACAGCAGCGGGAGACCCAGTACTTC. Translating gives CASSFRQQRETQYF. The whole variable domain, remainder taken from reference TRBV7-2 and TRBJ2-5, is GAGVSQSPSNKVTEKGKDVELRCDPISGHTALYWYRQSLGQGLEFLIYFQGNSAPDKSGLPSDRFSAERTGGSVSTLTIQRTQQEDSAVYLCASSFRQQRETQYFGPGTRLLVL.

This clonotype came up many times. The V gene is TRBV24-1, the J gene TRBJ2-2, with 10 bases that match TRBD1. V gave up 3 bases and J gave up 4 bases; unmatched junction bases: 7. CDR1 KGHDR and CDR2 SFDVKD come from the germline V gene. The CDR3 consists of 17 residues. The CDR3 DNA follows: TGTGCCACCAGTGATGGGCGGAGGACAGGGGGCACCGGGGAGCTGTTTTTT. Translation: CATSDGRRTGGTGELFF.

This clonotype was found many times. The V call is TRBV5-1, the J call TRBJ2-3, with D unclear. CDR1 and CDR2 (germline): SGHRS, YFSETQ. The CDR3 covers 15 residues. The V and J ends lost 4 bases and 6 bases respectively, with 18 bases between them. CDR3 coding DNA: TGCGCCAGCAGCGGAATCAGTAGCCTGAAGGATACGCAGTATTTT. It yields the protein CASSGISSLKDTQYF.

This clonotype was seen a few times. The chain is built from TRBV20-1 and TRBJ2-7, with 9 bases identical to TRBD1. The CDR3 has 14 residues. V trimming: 3 bases; J trimming: 4 bases; junction bases outside the gene matches: 7. CDR1 is DFQATT, CDR2 SNEGSKA, per germline (reference sequence). This CDR3 reads CSASRGQGSYEQYF. In DNA, the CDR3 is TGCAGTGCTAGCCGTGGACAGGGGTCGTACGAGCAGTACTTC.

This clonotype occurred many times. The chain is built from TRBV27 and TRBJ2-5; D possibly matches TRBD1 or TRBD2 (7 bases each). Germline V gives CDR1 MNHEY, CDR2 SMNVEV (reference sequence). V lost 3 bases to trimming and J lost 4 bases, with 12 bases between them. CDR3 length: 14 residues. The CDR3 coding sequence is TGTGCCAGCAGTTTGTGGGAGGGGGCAGAGACCCAGTACTTC. Its protein product is CASSLWEGAETQYF.

The chain recombines TRBV2 with TRBJ1-3, with D unclear. CDR1 is SNHLY and CDR2 is FYNNEI in the germline V gene. The CDR3 contains 15 residues. V lost 6 bases and J lost 1, with 13 bases in between. This CDR3 is CASSLNTDSGNTIYF. CDR3 bases: TGTGCCAGCAGCCTTAACACAGATTCTGGAAACACCATATATTTT.

J is TRBJ2-7 and V is TRBV3-1; TRBD2 is a possible D gene (6 bases). The CDR3 length is 15 residues. Trimming removed 4 bases at V and 3 bases at J, with 16 bases between. Looked up from germline, CDR1 is LGHDT and CDR2 is YNNKEL (reference sequence). CDR3 nucleotide sequence: TGTGCCAGCAGCCGAGCGACGGGAGCCCTCTACGAGCAGTACTTC. It yields the protein CASSRATGALYEQYF.

The chain joins TRBV15 to TRBJ1-5; D might be TRBD1 (6 bases). The germline CDR1 and CDR2 sequences are LNHNV and YYDKDF (reference sequence). Trimming cost V 0 bases and J 3 bases, with 12 bases left between them. CDR3 length: 16 residues. Written as DNA, the CDR3 is TGTGCCACCAGCAGAGAGGCAGGGGTGGTCAATCAGCCCCAGCATTTT. Protein sequence: CATSREAGVVNQPQHF.

This clonotype was observed at least ten times. V and J are TRBV28 and TRBJ1-2, with D maybe TRBD1 (5 bases). The V gene lost 6 bases and the J gene lost 5 bases, with 19 bases spanning the gap. The CDR3 has 15 residues. Germline V gene lookup returns CDR1 MDHEN and CDR2 SYDVKM. CDR3 sequence: CASSLKSLGRYGYTF. The CDR3 nucleotides read TGTGCCAGCAGCTTAAAGAGTCTGGGACGATATGGCTACACCTTC.

The chain employs TRBV14 and TRBJ2-7, with 10 nucleotides matching TRBD2. Unmatched junction bases numbered 4, after V lost 2 bases and J lost 0 bases. The CDR3 loop spans 16 amino acids. Germline CDR1 is SGHDN and CDR2 is FVKESK. The CDR3 protein is CASSQSLAGVSYEQYF. The CDR3 nucleotides read TGTGCCAGCAGCCAATCCCTAGCGGGAGTCTCCTACGAGCAGTACTTC. Based on the CDR3 plus reference TRBV14 and TRBJ2-7, the full variable domain is EAGVTQFPSHSVIEKGQTVTLRCDPISGHDNLYWYRRVMGKEIKFLLHFVKESKQDESGMPNNRFLAERTGGTYSTLKVQPAELEDSGVYFCASSQSLAGVSYEQYFGPGTRLTVT.